The T cell receptor beta chain described here comes from a study of T cell responses to AZD1222 COVID-19 vaccine. Study-wide points: Donors in the cohort were predominantly white British and more often female, and clonal diversity was possibly underestimated. A rise in Spike-specific TCR breadth and depth followed two AZD1222 doses. Targets within unmutated variant regions were reportedly found for nearly half of spike-specific TCRs.

Regarding this clone: The antigen remains undetermined.

The CDR3 spans 13 residues. The germline V gene has CDR1 SGHAT and CDR2 FQNNGV. The ends were cut back, 1 base at V and 4 bases at J, with 7 bases in the middle. Profiling relied on immunoSEQ multiplex PCR, and the TCRdb table lists in-frame clones only, not all of them. The sample lists roughly 170,000 clones; 80% to 90% were seen once. The receptor was isolated from an adult in good health. This chain connects TRBV11-2 to TRBJ1-1; D gene unclear. The source material was peripheral blood, sampled on day 0 of AZD1222 vaccination. In DNA, the CDR3 is TGTGCCAGCAGCTTAGCTTTCACCACTGAAGCTTTCTTT. Its protein is CASSLAFTTEAFF.